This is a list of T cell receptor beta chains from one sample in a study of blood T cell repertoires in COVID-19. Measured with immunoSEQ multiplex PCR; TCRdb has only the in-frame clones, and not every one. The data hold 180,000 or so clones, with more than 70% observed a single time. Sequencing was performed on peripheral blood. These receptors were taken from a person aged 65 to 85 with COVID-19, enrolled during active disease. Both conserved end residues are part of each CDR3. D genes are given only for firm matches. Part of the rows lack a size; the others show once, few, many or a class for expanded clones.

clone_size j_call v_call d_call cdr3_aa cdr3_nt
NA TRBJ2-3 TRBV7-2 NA CASSQTDRVSSTDTQYF TGTGCCAGCAGTCAGACCGACAGAGTCTCTAGCACAGATACGCAGTATTTT
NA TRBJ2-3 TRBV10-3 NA CAISPGQGDTQYF TGTGCCATCTCGCCAGGGCAGGGAGATACGCAGTATTTT
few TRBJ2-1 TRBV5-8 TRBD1 CASSWGPDRNNEQFF TGTGCCAGCAGCTGGGGCCCGGACAGGAACAATGAGCAGTTCTTC
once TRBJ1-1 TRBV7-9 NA CASSSPSSRTEAFF TGTGCCAGCAGCTCCCCATCTTCGAGGACTGAAGCTTTCTTT
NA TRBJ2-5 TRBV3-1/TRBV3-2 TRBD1 CASSQARGLQETQYF TGTGCCAGCAGCCAGGCCAGGGGGCTCCAAGAGACCCAGTACTTC
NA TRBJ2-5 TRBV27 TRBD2 CASSRNPAVGGRETQYF TGTGCCAGCAGTCGCAATCCCGCCGTGGGGGGGAGGGAGACCCAGTACTTC
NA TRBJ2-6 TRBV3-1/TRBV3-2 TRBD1 CASSQMQGVAGANVLTF TGTGCCAGCAGCCAAATGCAGGGGGTGGCTGGGGCCAACGTCCTGACTTTC
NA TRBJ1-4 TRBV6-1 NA CASSERGSGKLFF TGTGCCAGCAGTGAAAGGGGGTCTGGAAAACTGTTTTTT
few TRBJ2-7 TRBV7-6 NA CASSLGNSGYDEQYF TGTGCCAGCAGCTTAGGGAATAGCGGATACGACGAGCAGTACTTC
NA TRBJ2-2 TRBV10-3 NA CAIRLNAGELFF TGTGCCATCAGACTGAACGCCGGGGAGCTGTTTTTT
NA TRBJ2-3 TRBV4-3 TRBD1 CASSQNRDRGRTDTQYF TGCGCCAGCAGCCAGAACCGGGACAGGGGTCGCACAGATACGCAGTATTTT
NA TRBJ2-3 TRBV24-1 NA CATSDLFTDTQYF TGTGCCACCAGTGACCTTTTCACAGATACGCAGTATTTT
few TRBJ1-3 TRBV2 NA CASSKGARFSGNTIYF TGTGCCAGCAGTAAAGGGGCCCGATTCTCTGGAAACACCATATATTTT
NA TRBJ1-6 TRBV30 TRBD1 CAWKGQGNSPLHF TGTGCCTGGAAGGGACAGGGGAATTCACCCCTCCACTTT
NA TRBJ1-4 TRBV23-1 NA CASSRTSEGPNEKLFF TGCGCCAGCAGTCGAACTAGCGAGGGGCCTAATGAAAAACTGTTTTTT
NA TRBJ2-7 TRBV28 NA CASSYSQGRYEQYF TGTGCCAGCAGTTATTCTCAGGGGCGCTACGAGCAGTACTTC
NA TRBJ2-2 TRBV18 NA CASSPYTLAGRAGELFF TGTGCCAGCTCACCCTATACGCTGGCGGGGCGCGCCGGGGAGCTGTTTTTT
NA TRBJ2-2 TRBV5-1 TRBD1 CASRTGQGNTGELFF TGCGCCAGCAGGACCGGACAGGGGAACACCGGGGAGCTGTTTTTT
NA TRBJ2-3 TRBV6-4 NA CASSVGSSTAGRQYF TGTGCCAGCAGTGTGGGCTCGAGCACGGCGGGGAGGCAGTATTTT
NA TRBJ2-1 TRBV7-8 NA CASTLRTPYNEQFF TGTGCCAGCACCCTAAGGACACCGTACAATGAGCAGTTCTTC
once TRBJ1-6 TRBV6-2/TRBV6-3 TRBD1 CASSYPPGQASSYNSPLHF TGTGCCAGCAGTTACCCTCCTGGACAGGCAAGCTCCTATAATTCACCCCTCCACTTT
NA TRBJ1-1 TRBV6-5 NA CASSSGTEAFF TGTGCCAGCAGTTCAGGGACAGAAGCTTTCTTT
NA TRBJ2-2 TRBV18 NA CASSPPRGPNTGELFF TGTGCCAGCTCACCACCCAGAGGGCCAAATACCGGGGAGCTGTTTTTT
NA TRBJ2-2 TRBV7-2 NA CASSKQETGELFF TGTGCCAGCAGCAAACAGGAAACCGGGGAGCTGTTTTTT
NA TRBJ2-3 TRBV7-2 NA CASSLSGGKVMDTQYF TGTGCCAGCAGCTTATCCGGCGGTAAGGTCATGGATACGCAGTATTTT
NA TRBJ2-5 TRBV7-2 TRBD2 CASSLVLLAGGPPETQYF TGTGCCAGCAGCTTAGTCCTACTAGCGGGGGGGCCCCCAGAGACCCAGTACTTC
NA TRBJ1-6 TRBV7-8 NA CASSLKSSYNSPLHF TGTGCCAGCAGCTTAAAGTCCAGCTATAATTCACCCCTCCACTTT
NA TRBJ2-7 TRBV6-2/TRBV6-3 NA CASSRAGGNYEQYF TGTGCCAGCAGTCGCGCGGGCGGGAACTACGAGCAGTACTTC
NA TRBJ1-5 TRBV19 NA CASIFGQVNQPQHF TGTGCCAGTATATTTGGGCAAGTGAATCAGCCCCAGCATTTT
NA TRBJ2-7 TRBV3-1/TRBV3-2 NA CASSQGDTGSYEQYF TGTGCCAGCAGCCAAGGGGATACAGGGTCCTACGAGCAGTACTTC
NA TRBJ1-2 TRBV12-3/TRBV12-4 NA CASSRQAHGYTF TGTGCCAGCAGTCGACAGGCCCATGGCTACACCTTC
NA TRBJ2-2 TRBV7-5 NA CARSYSTGTGSFGELFF TGTGCCAGAAGCTACTCTACCGGGACAGGGAGCTTCGGGGAGCTGTTTTTT
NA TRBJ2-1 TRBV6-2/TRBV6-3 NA CASSYRGQPNYNEQFF TGTGCCAGCAGTTATAGGGGCCAACCGAATTACAATGAGCAGTTCTTC
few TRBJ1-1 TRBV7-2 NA CASSPYGAAEAFF TGTGCCAGCAGCCCTTATGGGGCTGCTGAAGCTTTCTTT
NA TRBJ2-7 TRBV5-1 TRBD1 CASSPDRAPYEQYF TGCGCCAGCAGCCCGGACAGGGCCCCCTACGAGCAGTACTTC
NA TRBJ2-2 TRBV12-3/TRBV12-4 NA CASSSGGGELFF TGTGCCAGCAGTTCGGGTGGCGGGGAGCTGTTTTTT
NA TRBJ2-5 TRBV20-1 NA CSAQRETQYF TGCAGTGCCCAGCGGGAGACCCAGTACTTC